The 12 T cell receptor beta chains below come from one sample, sequenced in a study of graft-versus-host responses after intestinal transplantation. Here immunoSEQ multiplex PCR was the method, and the copy in TCRdb shows in-frame clones only, minus some. The data contain 3,000 to 4,000 clones, approximately 72% of them seen just once; the ten biggest clones take up over 8.5%. Processing of graft tissue released intraepithelial and lamina propria lymphocytes. The material was ileum tissue, obtained 1,000 to 1,100 days after intestinal transplantation. The receptors come from a human patient who received an intestinal transplant, so some T cells may come from the graft donor.

This clone was recorded a few times. The CDR3 sequence: CSVLSGSGTDGYTF. In nucleotides, the CDR3 is TGCAGCGTTTTAAGCGGGTCAGGAACTGATGGCTACACCTTC. The gene calls are TRBV29-1 and TRBJ1-2; D unclear. Germline V CDR1 and CDR2: SQVTM, ANQGSEA. V lost 5 bases and J 6 bases, leaving 19 bases between the germline ends. The CDR3 totals 14 residues. The entire variable domain, with the rest obtained from reference TRBV29-1 and TRBJ1-2, is as follows: SAVISQKPSRDICQRGTSLTIQCQVDSQVTMMFWYRQQPGQSLTLIATANQGSEATYESGFVIDKFPISRPNLTFSTLTVSNMSPEDSSIYLCSVLSGSGTDGYTFGSGTRLTVV.

V and J are TRBV28 and TRBJ1-1; D unclear. The CDR3 runs to 12 residues. The germline V gene encodes CDR1 MDHEN and CDR2 SYDVKM. The ends were cut back, 5 bases at V and 4 bases at J, with 8 bases in the middle. CDR3 protein: CASSPPATEAFF. CDR3 DNA: TGTGCCAGCAGTCCCCCGGCCACTGAAGCTTTCTTT.

This clone was counted between two and nine times. This chain connects TRBV7-2 to TRBJ2-7; a weak D match, TRBD2 (7 bases). V dropped 5 bases and J dropped 7 bases, with 18 bases sitting between them. The CDR3 covers 14 residues. The germline gives CDR1 SGHTA, CDR2 FQGNSA. CDR3 nucleotides: TGTGCCAGCAGCATAGGGGGGAGGGCCGGGGAGCAGTACTTC. It specifies CASSIGGRAGEQYF. Based on the CDR3 plus reference TRBV7-2 and TRBJ2-7, the full variable domain is GAGVSQSPSNKVTEKGKDVELRCDPISGHTALYWYRQSLGQGLEFLIYFQGNSAPDKSGLPSDRFSAERTGGSVSTLTIQRTQQEDSAVYLCASSIGGRAGEQYFGPGTRLTVT.

The DNA of the CDR3 is TGTGCCAGCAGTGGCGACCGTATTGGGACTGAAGCTTTCTTT. It yields the protein CASSGDRIGTEAFF. The rearrangement links TRBV2 to TRBJ1-1, with unresolved D. The CDR3 has 14 amino acids. The germline CDR1 and CDR2 sequences are SNHLY and FYNNEI. The V gene lost 4 bases and the J gene lost 5 bases, with 14 bases spanning the gap.

Only one count was recorded for this clone. The genes are TRBV19 and TRBJ2-2, with 8 nucleotides matching TRBD1. Germline V gene lookup returns CDR1 LNHDA and CDR2 SQIVND (reference sequence). Trimming at V came to 1 base and at J to 5 bases, leaving 3 bases not matched to a gene. The CDR3 is 15 residues long. The chain's CDR3 is CASSIVQGATGELFF. In nucleotides, the CDR3 is TGTGCCAGTAGTATAGTCCAGGGGGCAACCGGGGAGCTGTTTTTT.

This chain links TRBV10-3 with TRBJ1-1; no reliable D call. Germline values: CDR1 ENHRY, CDR2 SYGVKD. Trimming took 0 bases from V and 1 from J, leaving 9 bases between them. This CDR3 has 15 amino acids. The CDR3 DNA is TGTGCCATCAGTGAGTCGATGCTGAGGAACACTGAAGCTTTCTTT. This gives the protein CAISESMLRNTEAFF.

The V call is TRBV4-1, the J call TRBJ1-2; D uncertain. Between the trimmed V and J ends, which lost 1 base and 1 base, there was a span of 13 bases. The CDR3 is 16 amino acids. Germline V gene lookup returns CDR1 MGHRA and CDR2 YSYEKL. For the CDR3, the DNA is TGCGCCAGCAGCCAAGTTGGTAACAGTCATAACTATGGCTACACCTTC. Translation gives CASSQVGNSHNYGYTF.

This clone was found a few times. The chain combines TRBV2 with TRBJ2-7; 8 bases are a match to TRBD2. The V and J ends lost 10 bases and 1 base, in that order; junction bases with no gene match: 3. The germline V gene encodes CDR1 SNHLY and CDR2 FYNNEI. This CDR3 has 12 amino acids. The CDR3 here is CATRGGSYEQYF. The CDR3 DNA is TGTGCCACACGGGGGGGTTCCTACGAGCAGTACTTC.

The CDR3 here is CASSLGYLPYAEAFF. CDR3 bases: TGTGCCAGCAGCTTAGGTTACCTTCCCTACGCTGAAGCTTTCTTT. V gene TRBV11-2 combines with J gene TRBJ1-1; no clear D. Between the trimmed V and J ends, which lost 1 base and 6 bases, there was a span of 15 bases. The germline V gene encodes CDR1 SGHAT and CDR2 FQNNGV. The CDR3 sequence is 15 residues long.

This clone was detected only a few times. The J gene is TRBJ2-7, the V gene TRBV2, with D uncertain. V lost 5 bases and J lost 7, with 9 bases in between. The CDR3 has 11 amino acids. In germline, CDR1 is SNHLY, CDR2 FYNNEI. The CDR3 region is CASSTTVEQYF. The CDR3 DNA sequence: TGTGCCAGCAGTACCACCGTGGAGCAGTACTTC.

This chain links TRBV27 with TRBJ2-7; 12 positions match TRBD1. The CDR3 totals 13 residues. V dropped 5 bases and J dropped 9; count of bases not matched to a gene: 5. Germline V CDR1 and CDR2: MNHEY, SMNVEV (reference sequence). CDR3 sequence: CASSPGQGARQYF. Written as DNA, the CDR3 is TGTGCCAGCAGTCCGGGACAGGGGGCAAGGCAGTACTTC.

The chain carries TRBV18 and TRBJ2-2, with 10 nucleotides matching TRBD2. CDR1 is KGHSH and CDR2 is LQKENI in the germline V gene. There are 15 residues in the CDR3. V dropped 7 bases and J dropped 5; count of bases not matched to a gene: 7. The CDR3 nucleotides are TGTGCCAGCTTCGAACTAGCGGGGCGGACCGGGGAGCTGTTTTTT. Amino acids: CASFELAGRTGELFF.